This T cell receptor (beta chain) is from a study of prognosis after radiotherapy for stage I lung cancer. Turning to the study itself: Roughly 5 patients had oligometastatic NSCLC after surgical resection of the primary tumor, and 12 to 15 had newly diagnosed primary stage I lung tumors. General observations from the study: Post-therapy Shannon entropy was lower in patients developing distant metastases following stereotactic body radiation therapy.

CDR3 size: 14 residues. In germline, CDR1 is SGHVS, CDR2 FQNEAQ. By two-round multiplex PCR, the TCR beta CDR3 was amplified from genomic DNA. Specific primers for each TRBV and TRBJ gene were what first-round PCR used. TCRdb recomputed calls from the multiplex PCR reads with MiXCR, one row per CDR3 protein. The table records 10,000 or so distinct CDR3 sequences, about 53% of them present only once. About this clonotype: What it binds is unknown. A far bigger clonotype differs at one base, so this is likely a read error.

This TCR derives from a donor of 50 years or more with non-small cell lung cancer. The material was PBMCs, obtained before or after stereotactic body radiation therapy (not recorded which). The rearrangement links TRBV7-8 to TRBJ2-7; D might be TRBD1 or TRBD2, each matching 5 bases. The CDR3 DNA reads TGTGCCAGCAGATTAGTGGTATGGGGGAACGAGCAGTACTTC. This translates into CASRLVVWGNEQYF.